This TCR beta chain was recorded in a study of beta chain features in type 1 diabetes. On the study more broadly: There was similarity between patients and healthy donors in age, gender and cell yields. Study-level findings and limits: Shorter TCRB CDR3s, moderately but significantly so, marked every one of the four CD4+ subsets in Type 1 diabetes patients. Relative to healthy donors, patients appeared to have naive, central memory and Treg TCRB repertoires that were more similar.

Concerning this clone: No antigen is known for it.

Deletions cut 8 bases from V and 3 bases from J, with 9 bases between. Germline CDR1 SGHAT, CDR2 FQNNGV. The CDR3 totals 12 residues. The sequenced template was cDNA made from the entire isolated RNA. Assay used: immunoSEQ multiplex PCR; TCRdb lists only in-frame clones, some missing. The profile shows some 150,000 clones, around an eighth of them singletons. The authors took one heparinised blood draw, averaging about 116 mL, from each donor. CD45RO/CCR7/CD25/CD127/CD95/CD27 separated CD4+ naive, central memory, regulatory and stem cell-like memory cells by sorting. The chain carries TRBV11-2 and TRBJ2-3, with no clear D. The receptor comes from a man between 18 and 35 years old with type 1 diabetes. The sequenced sample was central memory CD4+ T cells from blood. CDR3 DNA: TGTGCCAGCGCCATAGGGACAGATACGCAGTATTTT. Amino acid sequence: CASAIGTDTQYF.